Listed below are T cell receptor beta chains from one sample, sequenced in a study of shared T cell receptors in the human thymus. Generated by immunoSEQ multiplex PCR, the TCRdb table keeps only in-frame clones and is missing some. The profile covers 500,000 to 550,000 clones, with 70% to 80% appearing a single time and about 0.013% taken by the ten largest. These data were also filed under a second study, of human thymus T cells.

Input material: thymocytes. The receptors derive from a boy younger than two with a congenital heart defect. Both conserved end residues are part of each CDR3. The D gene is left open where the match is weak. Clone size is shown for a subset of rows, as once, few, many or a class of expanded clone.

clone_size	d_call	v_call	j_call	cdr3_aa	cdr3_nt
NA	TRBD2	TRBV4-3	TRBJ2-5	CASSQDNTSGRETQYF	TGCGCCAGCAGCCAAGATAATACTAGCGGGAGGGAGACCCAGTACTTC
few	NA	TRBV12-5	TRBJ2-7	CASGGREEHEQYF	TGTGCTAGTGGGGGCAGGGAGGAGCACGAGCAGTACTTC
NA	NA	TRBV18	TRBJ2-5	CASSPTGPQGKETQYF	TGTGCCAGCTCACCCACCGGGCCCCAGGGTAAAGAGACCCAGTACTTC
NA	NA	TRBV10-3	TRBJ1-1	CAISDPTGRGTEAFF	TGTGCCATCAGTGACCCAACGGGGAGAGGAACTGAAGCTTTCTTT
NA	NA	TRBV28	TRBJ2-7	CASSLFQLALRYEQYF	TGTGCCAGCAGTTTATTTCAACTAGCCTTGCGGTACGAGCAGTACTTC
NA	TRBD2	TRBV7-3	TRBJ2-2	CASSPQLAGVGELFF	TGTGCCAGCAGCCCGCAACTAGCGGGAGTCGGGGAGCTGTTTTTT
NA	TRBD2	TRBV5-1	TRBJ2-5	CASSLAHAGGPETQYF	TGCGCCAGCAGCTTGGCCCATGCGGGAGGTCCGGAGACCCAGTACTTC
NA	TRBD1	TRBV27	TRBJ2-1	CASKGEGPGQGYNEQFF	TGTGCCAGCAAAGGCGAGGGACCGGGACAGGGCTACAATGAGCAGTTCTTC
NA	TRBD1	TRBV6-1	TRBJ2-4	CASSNDRVAKNIQYF	TGTGCCAGCAGCAACGACAGGGTAGCCAAAAACATTCAGTACTTC
NA	TRBD2	TRBV30	TRBJ2-1	CARGLAGGSYNEQFF	TGTGCCCGGGGACTAGCGGGAGGCTCCTACAATGAGCAGTTCTTC
once	NA	TRBV7-9	TRBJ1-2	CASSLGGGPVNYGYTF	TGTGCCAGCAGCTTAGGGGGCGGACCTGTGAACTATGGCTACACCTTC
NA	TRBD2	TRBV4-1	TRBJ2-3	CASSQEREGRTDTQYF	TGCGCCAGCAGCCAAGAGCGGGAGGGCAGAACAGATACGCAGTATTTT
NA	NA	TRBV7-6	TRBJ1-4	CASSFRGAGEKLFF	TGTGCCAGCAGCTTCCGGGGGGCGGGTGAAAAACTGTTTTTT
NA	NA	TRBV25-1	TRBJ2-7	CASSEWGRTHYEQYF	TGTGCCAGCAGTGAGTGGGGGAGGACCCACTACGAGCAGTACTTC
NA	NA	TRBV27	TRBJ2-1	CASSLSGGATGEQFF	TGTGCCAGCAGTTTATCAGGGGGAGCCACGGGTGAGCAGTTCTTC
few	NA	TRBV4-3	TRBJ2-3	CASSQSSTRVSTDTQYF	TGCGCCAGCAGCCAGAGTTCGACGCGGGTTAGTACAGATACGCAGTATTTT
NA	TRBD2	TRBV6-5	TRBJ2-7	CASSVTSGRSYEQYF	TGTGCCAGCAGTGTAACTAGCGGGAGGTCTTACGAGCAGTACTTC
NA	NA	TRBV27	TRBJ2-6	CASSPQGTGANVLTF	TGTGCCAGCAGTCCACAGGGAACCGGGGCCAACGTCCTGACTTTC
few	NA	TRBV30	TRBJ1-2	CAWRQGERGGYTF	TGTGCCTGGAGACAGGGCGAACGGGGTGGCTACACCTTC
NA	NA	TRBV7-2	TRBJ1-1	CASSLTGNTEAFF	TGTGCCAGCAGCCTAACAGGGAACACTGAAGCTTTCTTT
NA	TRBD1	TRBV27	TRBJ2-7	CASSYTPRDRYEQYF	TGTGCCAGCAGCTACACCCCCCGGGACAGGTACGAGCAGTACTTC
few	NA	TRBV4-3	TRBJ1-2	CASSQDRGQDTYGYTF	TGCGCCAGCAGCCAAGATCGAGGTCAGGACACTTATGGCTACACCTTC
NA	TRBD2	TRBV29-1	TRBJ2-1	CSVEWGTSGRHGEQFF	TGCAGCGTTGAATGGGGGACTAGCGGGAGGCACGGTGAGCAGTTCTTC
NA	NA	TRBV20-1	TRBJ2-3	CSAIRGTQYF	TGCAGTGCGATCCGAGGTACGCAGTATTTT
NA	TRBD2	TRBV5-8	TRBJ2-7	CASSELAGTYEQYF	TGTGCCAGCAGCGAATTAGCGGGAACCTACGAGCAGTACTTC
NA	NA	TRBV6-5	TRBJ2-1	CASSRGLAHEQFF	TGTGCCAGCAGCCGTGGTCTAGCCCATGAGCAGTTCTTC
NA	NA	TRBV5-1	TRBJ2-7	CASSTTGPPYEQYF	TGCGCCAGCAGCACCACAGGGCCGCCCTACGAGCAGTACTTC
once	TRBD2	TRBV28	TRBJ2-3	CASIGGRTSSTDTQYF	TGTGCCAGCATCGGCGGGAGAACTTCTAGCACAGATACGCAGTATTTT
NA	NA	TRBV6-5	TRBJ2-6	CASSYSRGLRANVLTF	TGTGCCAGCAGTTACTCGCGGGGACTCCGGGCCAACGTCCTGACTTTC
NA	TRBD2	TRBV9	TRBJ2-3	CASSVALAGVWDTQYF	TGTGCCAGCAGCGTAGCTCTAGCGGGAGTATGGGATACGCAGTATTTT
NA	NA	TRBV30	TRBJ2-1	CASGRTSYNEQFF	TGTGCCTCTGGGAGGACTTCCTACAATGAGCAGTTCTTC
once	NA	TRBV11-3	TRBJ2-7	CASSLTGSGEQYF	TGTGCCAGCAGCTTGACCGGCTCCGGGGAGCAGTACTTC
NA	NA	TRBV6-1	TRBJ1-2	CASSLTASGYTF	TGTGCCAGCAGTCTGACAGCCAGTGGCTACACCTTC
NA	TRBD1	TRBV27	TRBJ2-7	CASSSPPQGATYEQYF	TGTGCCAGCAGTTCCCCCCCGCAGGGGGCGACCTACGAGCAGTACTTC
NA	NA	TRBV11-2	TRBJ2-2	CASSLGLANTGELFF	TGTGCCAGCAGCTTAGGACTCGCGAACACCGGGGAGCTGTTTTTT
NA	NA	TRBV28	TRBJ1-4	CASSHRWRVNEKLFF	TGTGCCAGCAGCCACCGGTGGAGGGTTAATGAAAAACTGTTTTTT
NA	TRBD1	TRBV5-6	TRBJ1-2	CASSLPTGGGGYTF	TGTGCCAGCAGCTTGCCCACAGGGGGTGGGGGCTACACCTTC
NA	TRBD2	TRBV11-1	TRBJ2-1	CASSVPLAGPYNEQFF	TGTGCCAGCAGCGTACCGCTAGCGGGACCCTACAATGAGCAGTTCTTC
few	NA	TRBV4-3	TRBJ1-1	CASSHAVNTEAFF	TGCGCCAGCAGCCATGCAGTGAACACTGAAGCTTTCTTT
NA	TRBD2	TRBV19	TRBJ2-3	CASSTPGLAANTQYF	TGTGCCAGTAGTACACCGGGACTAGCGGCAAATACGCAGTATTTT
once	TRBD2	TRBV7-4	TRBJ2-5	CASSLSDLAGRQETQYF	TGTGCCAGCAGCTTATCGGATCTAGCGGGAAGGCAAGAGACCCAGTACTTC
once	NA	TRBV7-9	TRBJ2-1	CASSAPAGGRHNEQFF	TGTGCCAGCAGCGCCCCAGCTGGGGGGAGACACAATGAGCAGTTCTTC
NA	NA	TRBV28	TRBJ2-7	CASSPRWGPLEQYF	TGTGCCAGCAGTCCCAGGTGGGGCCCATTGGAGCAGTACTTC
once	TRBD2	TRBV7-9	TRBJ2-1	CASSLATSGRHEQFF	TGTGCCAGCAGCTTAGCGACTAGCGGGAGGCATGAGCAGTTCTTC
NA	TRBD2	TRBV4-1	TRBJ2-7	CASSRPGLAHTYEQYF	TGCGCCAGCAGCCGCCCGGGACTAGCGCACACCTACGAGCAGTACTTC
NA	NA	TRBV9	TRBJ1-2	CASSPREGTDGYTF	TGTGCCAGCAGCCCCCGGGAGGGGACGGACGGCTACACCTTC
NA	TRBD2	TRBV6-5	TRBJ2-1	CASSYRPGLAYNEQFF	TGTGCCAGCAGTTATCGACCGGGACTAGCCTACAATGAGCAGTTCTTC
NA	NA	TRBV7-9	TRBJ2-7	CASSFEQDYEQYF	TGTGCCAGCAGCTTTGAACAAGATTACGAGCAGTACTTC
NA	NA	TRBV2	TRBJ2-3	CASSVLSPWRTDTQYF	TGTGCCAGCAGTGTATTGTCCCCGTGGCGCACAGATACGCAGTATTTT
NA	TRBD1	TRBV6-1	TRBJ2-7	CASSFRGRNEQYF	TGTGCCAGCAGCTTTAGGGGGCGAAACGAGCAGTACTTC
NA	NA	TRBV11-2	TRBJ2-7	CASSFGGKHPYEQYF	TGTGCCAGCAGCTTTGGCGGAAAACACCCCTACGAGCAGTACTTC
NA	TRBD2	TRBV2	TRBJ2-1	CASRTSGGSGRNEQFF	TGTGCCAGCAGAACGTCCGGGGGTAGCGGGAGGAATGAGCAGTTCTTC
NA	NA	TRBV7-9	TRBJ1-4	CASSKTAAQGNEKLFF	TGTGCCAGCAGCAAAACCGCGGCACAGGGTAATGAAAAACTGTTTTTT
NA	TRBD2	TRBV15	TRBJ2-2	CATSGQGWRREGRAGELFF	TGTGCCACCAGCGGGCAGGGTTGGCGGCGGGAGGGCCGGGCCGGGGAGCTGTTTTTT
NA	TRBD2	TRBV29-1	TRBJ2-1	CSVPGGEQFF	TGCAGCGTTCCGGGAGGCGAGCAGTTCTTC